One T cell receptor (beta chain) is described in this entry. Germline CDR1 and CDR2: WSHSY and SAAADI. Trimming left V 5 bases short and J 4 bases short, with 17 bases between. CDR3 size: 15 residues. This sample stems from a study of OX40 agonist ivuxolimab in advanced cancers. This table comes from immunoSEQ multiplex PCR, and its TCRdb copy is limited to in-frame clones, with some not included. The sample contains tens of thousands of clones, 88% of which appear only once. The chain recombines TRBV10-2 with TRBJ1-1; D perhaps matches TRBD1 (6 bases). The starting material was CD4+ or CD8+ T cells sorted from blood, obtained in a trial of the OX40 agonist ivuxolimab. This TCR was sampled from an adult with an advanced solid tumor such as melanoma, head and neck, liver or kidney cancer. CDR3: CASSPTGFLATEAFF. The DNA for the CDR3 is TGCGCCAGCAGTCCTACAGGGTTTCTTGCCACTGAAGCTTTCTTT.